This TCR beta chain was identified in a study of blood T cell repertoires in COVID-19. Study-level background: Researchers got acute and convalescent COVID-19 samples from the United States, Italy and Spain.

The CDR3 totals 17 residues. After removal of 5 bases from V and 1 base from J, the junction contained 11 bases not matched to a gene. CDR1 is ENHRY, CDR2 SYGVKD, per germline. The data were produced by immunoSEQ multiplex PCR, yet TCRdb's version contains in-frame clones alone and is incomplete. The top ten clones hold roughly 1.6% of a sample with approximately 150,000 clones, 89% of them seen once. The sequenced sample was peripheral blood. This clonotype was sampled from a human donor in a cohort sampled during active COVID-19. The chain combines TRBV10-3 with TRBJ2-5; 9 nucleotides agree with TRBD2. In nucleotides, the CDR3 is TGTGCCATCAGTCCCAATGGAGCGGGGGGAAGCCAAGAGACCCAGTACTTC. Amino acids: CAISPNGAGGSQETQYF.